This T cell receptor (beta chain) stems from a study of blood T cells in healthy people across ages. Findings of the study overall: Naive and antigen-experienced cells could not be conclusively compared, given unsorted PBMCs.

Combining a sample-barcoded 5' primer with a J-beta primer mix, a second PCR ran for about 7 to 11 cycles. TCRdb re-called the 5' RACE reads through MiXCR, storing one row per CDR3 protein. Found here are 850,000 to 950,000 distinct CDR3 sequences, about 28% of them singletons; the top ten hold roughly a sixth. From germline, CDR1 is SQVTM and CDR2 ANQGSEA. V lost 6 bases and J 9 bases, leaving 15 bases between the germline ends. CDR3 length: 13 residues. This clonotype was observed a handful of times. Its cognate antigen is unknown. The chain has TRBV29-1 and TRBJ1-6; D not certain. The sequenced sample was blood. This clonotype was sampled from a woman older than 75 in good health. In nucleotides, the CDR3 is TGCAGCGTCAGAGGAAGGGAAGGTTCACCCCTCCACTTT. Translated, it gives CSVRGREGSPLHF.